Included here is one TCR beta chain sequence, with context. This table comes from immunoSEQ multiplex PCR, and its TCRdb copy is limited to in-frame clones, with some not included. Seen here are more than 110,000 clones, around four fifths observed once, and the top ten hold just over 6%. This sample stems from a study of blood T cell repertoires in COVID-19. The CDR3 loop spans 12 amino acids. Germline CDR1 MNHEY, CDR2 SVGAGI. The receptor comes from a woman aged 50 to 60 who had recovered from COVID-19. The sequenced material came from PBMCs or T cells enriched from blood (not recorded which). The J gene is TRBJ2-7, the V gene TRBV6-5; D might be TRBD1 (5 bases). CDR3 in amino acids: CAMGQGSWEQYF. Written as DNA, the CDR3 is TGTGCAATGGGGCAGGGATCTTGGGAGCAGTACTTC.